This entry features one T cell receptor beta chain sequence. The CDR3 has 16 amino acids. The V gene lost 0 bases and the J gene lost 6 bases, with 16 bases spanning the gap. Germline CDR1 SGDLS, CDR2 YYNGEE. The data are from a study of CD8 T cell repertoires and HIV-1 epitope variants. The overall study: Each of Twenty-five Gag and Nef epitope peptides stimulated a separate culture.

Assay: immunoSEQ multiplex PCR; the TCRdb copy retains only in-frame clones and omits some. The sample has some 87,000 clones, roughly 80% seen once. The rearrangement joins TRBV9 to TRBJ2-1; D ambiguous. The sequence derives from a male donor with HIV. Sequenced sample: uncultured baseline CD8+ T cells from peripheral blood mononuclear cells (PBMCs). The chain's CDR3 is CASSVGGKGSGNEQFF. The DNA of the CDR3 is TGTGCCAGCAGCGTAGGAGGCAAGGGTTCGGGCAATGAGCAGTTCTTC.